This passage covers 4 T cell receptor beta chains from one sample sequenced in a study of OX40 agonist ivuxolimab in advanced cancers. TCRdb keeps only in-frame clones here, not all; method: immunoSEQ multiplex PCR. The sample lists more than 55,000 clones, over 80% seen once, with roughly 4% in the top ten. The sample was CD4+ or CD8+ T cells sorted from blood, taken in a trial of the OX40 agonist ivuxolimab. These receptors all come from an adult with an advanced solid tumor such as melanoma, head and neck, liver or kidney cancer.

The V gene is TRBV19, the J gene TRBJ1-1, with 7 positions matching TRBD1. The CDR3 runs to 13 residues. The V and J ends lost 1 base and 7 bases, in that order; junction bases with no gene match: 3. Germline V lookup: CDR1 LNHDA, CDR2 SQIVND (reference sequence). The CDR3 here is CASSIGQGGEAFF. CDR3 DNA: TGTGCCAGTAGTATAGGACAGGGAGGTGAAGCTTTCTTT. The full variable domain, in which reference TRBV19 and TRBJ1-1 provide the parts outside the CDR3, is DGGITQSPKYLFRKEGQNVTLSCEQNLNHDAMYWYRQDPGQGLRLIYYSQIVNDFQKGDIAEGYSVSREKKESFPLTVTSAQKNPTAFYLCASSIGQGGEAFFGQGTRLTVV.

The chain is built from TRBV6-1 and TRBJ1-1, with 7 bases identical to TRBD1. CDR3 length: 14 residues. CDR1 is MNHNS, CDR2 SASEGT, per germline. Trimming took 4 bases from V and 3 from J; bases not matched to a gene: 5. The CDR3 is CASSVTGTDTEAFF. As DNA, the CDR3 is TGTGCCAGCAGTGTAACCGGGACAGACACTGAAGCTTTCTTT.

This clone showed up just a few times. This chain uses TRBV28 with TRBJ2-7; D might be TRBD1 (5 bases). Germline V gene sequence: CDR1 MDHEN, CDR2 SYDVKM. Trimming took off 3 bases at V and 0 bases at J, with 9 bases between the two ends. CDR3 length: 14 residues. The CDR3 reads CASSFEGVSYEQYF. DNA for the CDR3: TGTGCCAGCAGTTTCGAAGGGGTCTCCTACGAGCAGTACTTC. The full variable domain, in which reference TRBV28 and TRBJ2-7 provide the parts outside the CDR3, is DVKVTQSSRYLVKRTGEKVFLECVQDMDHENMFWYRQDPGLGLRLIYFSYDVKMKEKGDIPEGYSVSREKKERFSLILESASTNQTSMYLCASSFEGVSYEQYFGPGTRLTVT.

The chain uses TRBV6-4 and TRBJ1-2; the D gene is possibly TRBD1 (5 bases). Trimming cost V 6 bases and J 6 bases, with 14 bases left between them. CDR1 and CDR2 (germline): MRHNA, SNTAGT. CDR3 length equals 13 residues. CDR3 in amino acids: CASRPTGVDGYTF. The CDR3 region has the DNA TGTGCCAGCAGACCCACGGGGGTTGATGGCTACACCTTC.